The source of this TCR beta chain is a study of Ad26.COV2.S vaccination and SARS-CoV-2 variants. Study-wide points: Assessments of TCR breadth and depth may have underestimated the total T cell responses. Spike-specific TCR breadth was greater in vaccine than placebo recipients. Substantial response breadth was reportedly seen for spike-specific CD8+ and CD4+ T cells after vaccination. With respect to non-spike TCR breadth, vaccine and placebo recipients were similar.

The assay was immunoSEQ multiplex PCR, and TCRdb's table has in-frame clones only and misses some. This table has 300,000 to 400,000 clones, 90% to 95% appearing once. Trimming removed 5 bases from V and 4 bases from J; junction bases left unmatched: 6. Germline V gene lookup returns CDR1 MNHEY and CDR2 SVGAGI. The CDR3 loop spans 15 amino acids. Concerning this clone itself: Its antigen is still unknown.

The sample was peripheral blood, taken after recovery from COVID-19. The gene calls are TRBV6-5 and TRBJ1-5; 9 bases agree with TRBD1. The TCR was taken from a human donor who had recovered from COVID-19. CDR3 region: CASSPGQGLNQPQHF. The CDR3 DNA follows: TGTGCCAGCAGTCCCGGACAGGGGCTTAATCAGCCCCAGCATTTT.